This TCR beta chain was identified during a study of early T cells in non-severe SARS-CoV-2 infection. Study-wide context: Sequencing targeted bulk RNA from unsorted whole blood, leaving chains unpaired.

The study's findings and limits: VDJdb matching, biased toward anti-spike CD8 responses, missed private and CD4 specificities.

By share of the sample, this clonotype is medium-sized. What it binds is unknown. Researchers attached unique molecular identifiers to individual cDNA molecules. MiXCR, applied by TCRdb to the 5' RACE reads, yields one record per CDR3 protein. This sample yields approximately 23,000 distinct CDR3 sequences, of which about 4% are seen a single time; 10% belongs to the top ten. The CDR3 has 13 residues. V was pared by 0 bases and J by 3 bases, with 5 bases between. Germline assignment: CDR1 SGHKS and CDR2 YYEKEE (reference sequence). The sequenced sample was whole blood. The J gene is TRBJ2-3, the V gene TRBV5-5; D ambiguous. This TCR came from an adult who was a healthcare worker with PCR-confirmed SARS-CoV-2 infection or an uninfected control (not recorded which). This chain's CDR3 is CASSLGPTDTQYF. For the CDR3, the DNA is TGTGCCAGCAGCTTGGGCCCGACAGATACGCAGTATTTT.